The T cell receptor (beta chain) under discussion was sequenced for a study of blood T cell repertoires in COVID-19. The table came from immunoSEQ multiplex PCR; TCRdb's copy has only in-frame clones and leaves some out. This sample has roughly 250,000 clones; 75% to 90% occur once, and the top ten carry roughly 10%. The sequence derives from a man aged 40-49 years who had recovered from COVID-19. Input material: PBMCs or T cells enriched from blood (not recorded which).

CDR3 loop: CASSFSRTGENTEAFF. CDR3 nucleotides: TGTGCCAGCAGCTTCTCACGGACAGGTGAGAACACTGAAGCTTTCTTT. V gene TRBV11-1 combines with J gene TRBJ1-1; TRBD1 matches 7 bases. CDR1 and CDR2 (germline): SGHAT, FQDESV (reference sequence). This CDR3 is built from 16 residues. J lost 1 base, V lost 3 bases, and 8 bases had no gene match.